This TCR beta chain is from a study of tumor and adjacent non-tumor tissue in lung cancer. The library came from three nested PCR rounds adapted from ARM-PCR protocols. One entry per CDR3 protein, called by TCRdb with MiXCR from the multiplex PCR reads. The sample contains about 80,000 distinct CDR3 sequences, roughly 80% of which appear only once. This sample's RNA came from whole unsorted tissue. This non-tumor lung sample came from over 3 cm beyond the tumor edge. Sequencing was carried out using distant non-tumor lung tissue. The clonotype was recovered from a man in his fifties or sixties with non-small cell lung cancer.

In DNA form, the CDR3 reads TGTGCCAGTAGGTCGGTACATCTAAAAACTGAAGCTTTCTTT. This encodes CASRSVHLKTEAFF. The genes are TRBV6-1 and TRBJ1-1; D is unclear. V lost 9 bases to trimming and J lost 5 bases, with 19 bases between them. Germline V lookup: CDR1 MNHNS, CDR2 SASEGT. The length of the CDR3 is 14 residues.